This passage covers 3 T cell receptor beta chains from one sample sequenced in a study of Ad26.COV2.S vaccination and SARS-CoV-2 variants. Specified treatment: some 19 received Ad26.COV2.S at low or high dose, single or two shots; a few received placebo; per-sample allocation not given. Samples analyzed were those drawn on day 63 after the first vaccine or placebo injection. Repertoires were generated with immunoSEQ multiplex PCR, while TCRdb's copy carries only in-frame clones and drops some. The data show about 480,000 clones, around 90% seen once. The sequencing used peripheral blood, collected in a trial of Ad26.COV2.S vaccine versus placebo. The receptors were sampled from a person aged 18-60 years who received the Ad26.COV2.S COVID-19 vaccine or a placebo.

V is TRBV5-4 and J is TRBJ1-1; D gene uncertain. V was shortened by 2 bases and J by 5 bases, with 10 bases between the two germline ends. The CDR3 has 13 amino acids. Germline V gives CDR1 SGHNT, CDR2 YYREEE (reference sequence). DNA for the CDR3: TGTGCCAGCAGCTTCGGAGGGAGAACTGAAGCTTTCTTT. Encoded protein: CASSFGGRTEAFF. Complete variable domain (other parts from reference TRBV5-4 and TRBJ1-1): ETGVTQSPTHLIKTRGQQVTLRCSSQSGHNTVSWYQQALGQGPQFIFQYYREEENGRGNFPPRFSGLQFPNYSSELNVNALELDDSALYLCASSFGGRTEAFFGQGTRLTVV.

The J gene is TRBJ2-2, the V gene TRBV6-6, with D hard to call. The V and J ends lost 7 bases and 2 bases respectively, with 8 bases between them. Looked up from germline, CDR1 is MNHNY and CDR2 is SVGAGI (reference sequence). CDR3 size: 13 residues. The CDR3 protein is CASTRSNTGELFF. For the CDR3, the DNA is TGTGCCAGCACCAGGTCTAACACCGGGGAGCTGTTTTTT.

V is TRBV5-1 and J is TRBJ2-7; weak D call: TRBD2 (5 bases). Trimming took off 1 base at V and 0 bases at J, with 17 bases between the two ends. The CDR3 runs 17 residues. Germline values: CDR1 SGHRS, CDR2 YFSETQ. CDR3 loop: CASSLRVGVGSSYEQYF. CDR3 in DNA: TGCGCCAGCAGCTTGAGGGTCGGGGTAGGGAGCTCCTACGAGCAGTACTTC.